The 9 T cell receptor beta chains below come from one sample, sequenced in a study of blood T cell repertoires in COVID-19. Assay: immunoSEQ multiplex PCR; the TCRdb copy retains only in-frame clones and omits some. The table has more than 85,000 clones, about 86% seen once. Sequencing was done on a sample of peripheral blood. The receptors derive from a man aged 55-75 years with acute or convalescent COVID-19.

The rearrangement links TRBV9 to TRBJ1-5; 7 bases align to TRBD1. The CDR3 runs to 15 residues. Germline V gene data show CDR1 as SGDLS and CDR2 as YYNGEE. V shed 0 bases, J shed 4 bases, and the junction held 4 bases outside the gene matches. DNA for the CDR3: TGTGCCAGCAGCGTAGGTCAGGGGGGTAATCAGCCCCAGCATTTT. Protein: CASSVGQGGNQPQHF.

V usage is TRBV6-6 and J usage is TRBJ2-1; 11 nucleotides align to TRBD2. CDR1 is MNHNY, CDR2 SVGAGI, per germline (reference sequence). This CDR3 is built from 13 residues. With V trimmed by 10 bases and J by 13 bases, 12 bases remained unmatched. In nucleotides, the CDR3 is TGTGCCACCCACCTAGGACTAGCGGGCGAACAGTTCTTC. Translating it yields CATHLGLAGEQFF.

V gene TRBV5-1 combines with J gene TRBJ2-3; D not certain. CDR1 and CDR2 from the germline V gene are SGHRS and YFSETQ. This CDR3 spans 15 amino acids. The ends were cut back, 4 bases at V and 3 bases at J, with 15 bases in the middle. The CDR3 coding sequence is TGCGCCAGCAGCCTGGACCCTAGTGAAACAGATACGCAGTATTTT. This sequence encodes CASSLDPSETDTQYF.

V is TRBV18 and J is TRBJ1-2; D gene ambiguous. Germline V gives CDR1 KGHSH, CDR2 LQKENI. The germline V and J ends were trimmed by 2 bases and 7 bases, with 14 bases remaining between them. The CDR3 is 14 residues long. Here the CDR3 DNA reads TGTGCCAGCTCACCATATGTGGCAGTCTTTGGCTACACCTTC. It specifies CASSPYVAVFGYTF.

CDR3 in amino acids: CASSEARGIGSEQYV. The CDR3 DNA sequence: TGTGCCAGCAGTGAAGCCAGGGGGATAGGAAGCGAGCAGTACGTC. The chain uses TRBV2 and TRBJ2-7; 7 nucleotides line up with TRBD1. J was trimmed by 6 bases and V by 0 bases; bases with no gene match: 8. Germline CDR1 reads SNHLY; CDR2 reads FYNNEI. The CDR3 has 15 amino acids.

The chain couples TRBV10-1 to TRBJ2-3; TRBD2 aligns across 11 bases. CDR1 WNHNN and CDR2 SYGVQD come from the germline V gene (reference sequence). The CDR3 totals 16 residues. The ends lost 3 bases at V and 5 bases at J; junction bases unmatched: 7. In nucleotides, the CDR3 is TGCGCCAGCAGTGATCGGAGGCTAGCGGGAGGAGATACGCAGTATTTT. Translating gives CASSDRRLAGGDTQYF.

This clone is a singleton in its sample. This rearrangement joins TRBV7-9 to TRBJ2-4, with D possibly being TRBD1 (5 bases). The CDR3 loop spans 16 amino acids. CDR1 is SEHNR and CDR2 is FQNEAQ in the germline V gene (reference sequence). V shed 1 base and J shed 1 base, with 11 bases lying between them. This CDR3 reads CASSLEKGSAKNIQYF. The CDR3 DNA follows: TGTGCCAGCAGCTTAGAGAAGGGGTCGGCCAAAAACATTCAGTACTTC.

The chain uses TRBV9 and TRBJ2-5, with D perhaps matching TRBD2 (7 bases). The CDR3 consists of 14 residues. Germline V lookup: CDR1 SGDLS, CDR2 YYNGEE. Trimming stripped 5 bases from V and 5 bases from J, with 16 bases between. CDR3 loop: CASSGGGPGETQYF. CDR3 in DNA: TGTGCCAGCAGTGGGGGGGGCCCCGGGGAGACCCAGTACTTC.

This clone showed up just a few times. CDR3 sequence (DNA): TGTGCCAGCAGTGTTAGCGGGGGGCGATCTATCAATGAGCAGTTCTTC. Its protein product is CASSVSGGRSINEQFF. The chain links TRBV25-1 to TRBJ2-1; 10 bases map to TRBD2. Germline V CDR1 and CDR2: MGHDK, SYGVNS. V dropped 4 bases and J dropped 6; count of bases not matched to a gene: 9. This CDR3 comprises 16 residues.